The present TCR beta chain was sequenced within a study of blood T cells in healthy people across ages. This clonotype was picked up a small number of times. The antigen is not known. Relative to the germline gene, one junction end is altered; a read error may explain this. This CDR3 contains 12 residues. Germline-derived CDR1 and CDR2 are SGHDT and YYEEEE. Overall study results and limits: The study regarded diversity estimates from one million T cells as underestimates.

There were healthy Caucasian individuals from Russia, aged 6 to 90, serving as donors. Together with a sample-barcoded 5' primer, a J-beta primer mix was included in a second PCR lasting about 7 to 12 cycles. Each CDR3 protein gets one entry after TCRdb re-called the 5' RACE reads with MiXCR. The sample shows fewer than 2 million distinct CDR3 sequences, 39% of them seen only once. The clonotype was recovered from a human donor in good health. The chain employs TRBV5-6 and TRBJ1-2; D is possibly TRBD1 (5 bases). Sample: blood. The CDR3 is CASSLWGEGYTF. Here the CDR3 DNA reads TGCGCCAGCAGCTTGTGGGGGGAAGGCTACACCTTC.